These 24 T cell receptor beta chains came from one sample sequenced in a study of blood T cell repertoires in COVID-19. The method was immunoSEQ multiplex PCR; TCRdb's version includes in-frame clones alone and lacks a portion of them. The repertoire consists of roughly 160,000 clones, with 70% to 80% occurring once and the leading ten covering around 8.1%. Sequenced material: peripheral blood. Receptor source: a woman between 55 and 75 years old with COVID-19, enrolled during active disease.

This sequence joins TRBV2 and TRBJ2-1, with 11 bases matching TRBD2. This CDR3 contains 16 residues. J lost 8 bases, V lost 0 bases, and 6 bases had no gene match. Germline loops: CDR1 SNHLY, CDR2 FYNNEI. This CDR3 reads CASSEALLAGVDEQFF. The CDR3 DNA reads as TGTGCCAGCAGTGAAGCTTTACTAGCGGGAGTGGATGAGCAGTTCTTC.

To note about this clone: This may arise from a read error, as a much more abundant clone is one base away. The V call is TRBV7-9, the J call TRBJ2-2; D is possibly TRBD1 (6 bases). The CDR3 has 14 amino acids. Trimming stripped 1 base from V and 4 bases from J, with 7 bases between. Germline loops: CDR1 SEHNR, CDR2 FQNEAQ (reference sequence). The CDR3 protein is CASSLEGGTGELFF. Written as DNA, the CDR3 is TGTGCCAGCAGCTTAGAAGGGGGCACCGGGGAGCTGTTTTTT.

The chain combines TRBV5-1 with TRBJ2-1; tentatively, D is TRBD1 (6 bases). Per germline, CDR1 SGHRS and CDR2 YFSETQ. Trimming removed 4 bases at V and 6 bases at J, with 14 bases between. This CDR3 is 14 amino acids long. The CDR3: CASSPQGIANEQFF. The CDR3 nucleotides are TGCGCCAGCAGCCCACAGGGAATTGCCAATGAGCAGTTCTTC.

This chain links TRBV28 with TRBJ1-4; TRBD1 is a possible D gene (5 bases). The V end was cut by 2 bases, the J end by 6 bases, with 13 bases between. In germline, CDR1 is MDHEN, CDR2 SYDVKM. The CDR3 spans 15 residues. CDR3 bases: TGTGCCAGCAGTTTACCCGGGGGAGGGTATGAAAAACTGTTTTTT. Its protein product is CASSLPGGGYEKLFF.

The DNA for the CDR3 is TGTGCCAGCAGCTCCGCGACTTTTTGGGGGGGGAGCTCCTACGAGCAGTACTTC. This codes for CASSSATFWGGSSYEQYF. This chain connects TRBV7-6 to TRBJ2-7; the match to TRBD2 covers 7 bases. Germline V gene lookup returns CDR1 SGHVS and CDR2 FNYEAQ. This CDR3 has 18 residues. After removal of 4 bases from V and 0 bases from J, the junction contained 15 bases not matched to a gene. The whole variable domain, remainder taken from reference TRBV7-6 and TRBJ2-7, is GAGVSQSPRYKVTKRGQDVALRCDPISGHVSLYWYRQALGQGPEFLTYFNYEAQQDKSGLPNDRFSAERPEGSISTLTIQRTEQRDSAMYRCASSSATFWGGSSYEQYFGPGTRLTVT.

The chain combines TRBV7-2 with TRBJ1-5; D is unresolved. The CDR3 runs to 13 residues. Trimming shortened V by 1 base and J by 4 bases, and 5 bases separated the two germline ends. Germline V gene sequence: CDR1 SGHTA, CDR2 FQGNSA. The CDR3 sequence: CASSLGANQPQHF. CDR3 coding DNA: TGTGCCAGCAGCTTAGGGGCAAATCAGCCCCAGCATTTT.

The chain employs TRBV28 and TRBJ1-6; 8 nucleotides align to TRBD1. V shed 8 bases and J 9 bases; nucleotides not matched to a gene: 9. The CDR3 spans 14 residues. Germline V gene sequence: CDR1 MDHEN, CDR2 SYDVKM. The CDR3 spells CASCTDRGTSPLHF. As DNA, the CDR3 is TGTGCCAGCTGTACCGACAGGGGAACTTCACCCCTCCACTTT. The variable domain in full, with the rest retrieved from reference TRBV28 and TRBJ1-6, is DVKVTQSSRYLVKRTGEKVFLECVQDMDHENMFWYRQDPGLGLRLIYFSYDVKMKEKGDIPEGYSVSREKKERFSLILESASTNQTSMYLCASCTDRGTSPLHFGNGTRLTVT.

The V call is TRBV2, the J call TRBJ2-2; a possible D gene is TRBD2 (5 bases). The germline V and J ends were trimmed by 2 bases and 0 bases, with 10 bases remaining between them. This CDR3 comprises 16 residues. CDR1 and CDR2 (germline): SNHLY, FYNNEI. The CDR3 loop reads CASSESALANTGELFF. CDR3 in DNA: TGTGCCAGCAGTGAATCGGCACTAGCGAACACCGGGGAGCTGTTTTTT.

The rearrangement uses TRBV14 and TRBJ2-4; the match to TRBD2 covers 12 bases. V lost 4 bases, J lost 10 bases, and 11 bases stayed unmatched. The germline CDR1 and CDR2 sequences are SGHDN and FVKESK. There are 16 residues in the CDR3. The CDR3 region is CASSPRLAGASGIQYF. For the CDR3, the DNA is TGTGCCAGCAGCCCCCGACTAGCGGGGGCCTCAGGGATTCAGTACTTC. The full variable domain, rest sourced from reference TRBV14 and TRBJ2-4, is EAGVTQFPSHSVIEKGQTVTLRCDPISGHDNLYWYRRVMGKEIKFLLHFVKESKQDESGMPNNRFLAERTGGTYSTLKVQPAELEDSGVYFCASSPRLAGASGIQYFGAGTRLSVL.

V and J are TRBV9 and TRBJ2-1; D uncertain. This CDR3 region has 14 residues. V was cut by 4 bases and J by 0 bases, with 8 bases left in between. CDR1 is SGDLS, CDR2 YYNGEE, per germline. This chain's CDR3 is CASSSRYSYNEQFF. In DNA form, the CDR3 reads TGTGCCAGCAGCTCCAGATACTCCTACAATGAGCAGTTCTTC.

The rearrangement joins TRBV27 to TRBJ2-5, with unresolved D. V shed 6 bases and J shed 5 bases, with 10 bases lying between them. The CDR3 loop spans 12 amino acids. Looked up from germline, CDR1 is MNHEY and CDR2 is SMNVEV (reference sequence). CDR3 protein: CASSSSRETQYF. The CDR3 DNA follows: TGTGCCAGCAGCTCCTCTAGGGAGACCCAGTACTTC.

This chain joins TRBV6-2 or TRBV6-3 and TRBJ2-1; 10 nucleotides match TRBD2. V trimming: 3 bases; J trimming: 2 bases; junction bases outside the gene matches: 7. CDR1 is MNHEY, CDR2 SVGEGT, per germline. CDR3 length: 17 residues. CDR3 region: CASSYPSGRAPYNEQFF. Here the CDR3 DNA reads TGTGCCAGCAGTTATCCGAGCGGGAGGGCCCCCTACAATGAGCAGTTCTTC.

The chain is built from TRBV21-1 and TRBJ1-1; the table names TRBD1, a call not compared with the DNA. TRBV21-1 is termed a pseudogene. The CDR3 spans 12 residues. Here the CDR3 reads CASTRGYTEAFF. CDR3 nucleotide sequence: TGTGCCAGCACCAGGGGGTACACTGAAGCTTTCTTT.

Written as DNA, the CDR3 is TGTGCCAGCAGTGAAGTAGCCAGGGGGATCTATGGCTACACCTTC. This gives the protein CASSEVARGIYGYTF. The chain recombines TRBV6-1 with TRBJ1-2; TRBD1 aligns across 7 bases. The junction had 6 bases not matched to a gene; V was cut back by 1 base and J by 4 bases. This CDR3 is 15 amino acids long. Germline loops: CDR1 MNHNS, CDR2 SASEGT.

The V call is TRBV7-2, the J call TRBJ1-2; 9 bases are a match to TRBD1. The germline CDR1 and CDR2 sequences are SGHTA and FQGNSA. Losses at the gene ends were 5 bases for V and 4 bases for J; bases not matched to a gene: 8. This CDR3 contains 15 residues. The CDR3 DNA reads TGTGCCAGCAGCCCGGGGACAGGGCTTTCCTATGGCTACACCTTC. Amino acids: CASSPGTGLSYGYTF.

The chain has TRBV7-3 and TRBJ1-2, with D uncertain. This CDR3 is built from 14 residues. Trimming cost V 5 bases and J 7 bases, with 17 bases left between them. The germline CDR1 and CDR2 sequences are SGHTA and FQGTGA. CDR3 nucleotides: TGTGCCAGCAGCGACCGAGGAGGGCGGAGTGGCTACACCTTC. It is translated as CASSDRGGRSGYTF.

The V call is TRBV10-1, the J call TRBJ1-1; 9 nucleotides match TRBD1. This CDR3 is 17 amino acids long. Trimming removed 2 bases from V and 0 bases from J; junction bases left unmatched: 7. Germline V gene sequence: CDR1 WNHNN, CDR2 SYGVQD (reference sequence). CDR3 region: CASSERTTGGLNTEAFF. The CDR3 coding sequence is TGCGCCAGCAGTGAGCGGACGACAGGGGGTTTGAACACTGAAGCTTTCTTT.

The chain couples TRBV7-8 to TRBJ2-2, with D possibly TRBD1 on 6 matching bases. CDR3 size: 15 residues. The ends were cut back, 7 bases at V and 4 bases at J, with 16 bases in the middle. Per germline, CDR1 SGHVS and CDR2 FQNEAQ. The CDR3 DNA reads as TGTGCCAGCATCCCAAGAGAGGGGGTCACCGGGGAGCTGTTTTTT. It codes for CASIPREGVTGELFF.

This clone was seen just once. The chain uses TRBV28 and TRBJ1-3; 10 bases fit TRBD1. Germline V gives CDR1 MDHEN, CDR2 SYDVKM. The V segment lost 5 bases and the J segment 3 bases; nucleotides outside the gene matches: 10. This CDR3 comprises 17 residues. In DNA form, the CDR3 reads TGTGCCAGCAGTAATCCCCGACAGGGGGCATTTGGAAACACCATATATTTT. It encodes CASSNPRQGAFGNTIYF.

V is TRBV19 and J is TRBJ1-2, with 9 bases fitting TRBD1. The CDR3 covers 16 residues. After removal of 3 bases from V and 2 bases from J, the junction contained 7 bases not matched to a gene. Germline assignment: CDR1 LNHDA and CDR2 SQIVND (reference sequence). The CDR3 reads CASSMETGTGNYGYTF. DNA for the CDR3: TGTGCCAGTAGTATGGAAACCGGGACAGGGAACTATGGCTACACCTTC.

As concerns this clone: Compared with germline, one end of the junction differs, possibly owing to a read error. This chain links TRBV7-7 with TRBJ2-1; 9 nucleotides match TRBD2. The germline gives CDR1 SSHAT, CDR2 FNYEAQ (reference sequence). The CDR3 consists of 15 residues. CDR3 loop: CASSLGREGYNEQFF. The CDR3 region has the DNA TGTGCTAGCAGCTTAGGGCGGGAGGGATACAATGAGCAGTTCTTC.

This clone appeared once. The chain has TRBV5-1 and TRBJ2-5; a weak D match, TRBD1 (6 bases). Germline CDR1 SGHRS, CDR2 YFSETQ. Trimming left V 1 base short and J 5 bases short, with 15 bases between. The CDR3 loop spans 15 amino acids. CDR3 DNA sequence: TGCGCCAGCAGCTTGACTGGACAGAGGTTCGAGACCCAGTACTTC. Amino acids: CASSLTGQRFETQYF.

The genes are TRBV5-6 and TRBJ2-3, with D possibly TRBD2 on 6 matching bases. This CDR3 is 15 amino acids long. The germline gives CDR1 SGHDT, CDR2 YYEEEE. Between the trimmed V and J ends, which lost 6 bases and 0 bases, there was a span of 14 bases. The CDR3: CASIRGITSTDTQYF. The CDR3 DNA follows: TGTGCCAGCATTCGCGGGATTACTAGCACAGATACGCAGTATTTT. Full variable domain (rest looked up from reference TRBV5-6 and TRBJ2-3): DAGVTQSPTHLIKTRGQQVTLRCSPKSGHDTVSWYQQALGQGPQFIFQYYEEEERQRGNFPDRFSGHQFPNYSSELNVNALLLGDSALYLCASIRGITSTDTQYFGPGTRLTVL.

The chain recombines TRBV19 with TRBJ2-7; the match to TRBD1 covers 12 bases. V lost 7 bases and J lost 6; bases outside the gene matches: 4. This CDR3 contains 13 residues. Germline loops: CDR1 LNHDA, CDR2 SQIVND (reference sequence). CDR3 in amino acids: CASNPGQGAEQYF. The CDR3 coding sequence is TGTGCCAGTAACCCGGGACAGGGGGCCGAGCAGTACTTC. Supplemented by reference TRBV19 and TRBJ2-7, the full variable domain reads DGGITQSPKYLFRKEGQNVTLSCEQNLNHDAMYWYRQDPGQGLRLIYYSQIVNDFQKGDIAEGYSVSREKKESFPLTVTSAQKNPTAFYLCASNPGQGAEQYFGPGTRLTVT.